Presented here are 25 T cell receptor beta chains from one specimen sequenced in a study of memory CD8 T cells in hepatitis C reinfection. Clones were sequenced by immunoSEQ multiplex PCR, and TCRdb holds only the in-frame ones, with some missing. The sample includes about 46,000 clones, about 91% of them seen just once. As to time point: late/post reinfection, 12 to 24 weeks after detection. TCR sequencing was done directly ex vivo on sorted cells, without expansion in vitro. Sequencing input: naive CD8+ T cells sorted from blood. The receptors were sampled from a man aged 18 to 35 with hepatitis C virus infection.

The CDR3 bases are TGTGCCAGCAGCGACGATCGGGAGGGCCTCTCCTACAATGAGCAGTTCTTC. This gives the protein CASSDDREGLSYNEQFF. The V and J genes are TRBV2 and TRBJ2-1, with 8 nucleotides matching TRBD2. V shed 6 bases, J shed 0 bases, and the junction held 10 bases outside the gene matches. The CDR3 runs 17 residues. Germline V gene lookup returns CDR1 SNHLY and CDR2 FYNNEI.

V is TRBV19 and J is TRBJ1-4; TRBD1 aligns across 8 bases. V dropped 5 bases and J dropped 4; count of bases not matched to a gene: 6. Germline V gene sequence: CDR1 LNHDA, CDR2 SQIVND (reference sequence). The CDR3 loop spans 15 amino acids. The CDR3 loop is CASSPGQGYNEKLFF. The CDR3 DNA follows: TGTGCCAGTAGTCCCGGACAGGGCTATAATGAAAAACTGTTTTTT.

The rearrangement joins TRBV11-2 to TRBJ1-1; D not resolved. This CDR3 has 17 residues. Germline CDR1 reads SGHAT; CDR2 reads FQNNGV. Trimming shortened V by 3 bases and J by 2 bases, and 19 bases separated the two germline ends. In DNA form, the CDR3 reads TGTGCCAGCAGCTTCGGGCTTGGAGGGATGGAAAACACTGAAGCTTTCTTT. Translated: CASSFGLGGMENTEAFF.

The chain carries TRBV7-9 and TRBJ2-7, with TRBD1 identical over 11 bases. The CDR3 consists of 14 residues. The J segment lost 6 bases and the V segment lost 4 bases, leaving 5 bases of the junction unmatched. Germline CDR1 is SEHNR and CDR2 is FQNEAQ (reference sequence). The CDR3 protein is CASSSPGQGGEQYF. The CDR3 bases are TGTGCCAGCAGCTCACCGGGACAGGGGGGCGAGCAGTACTTC.

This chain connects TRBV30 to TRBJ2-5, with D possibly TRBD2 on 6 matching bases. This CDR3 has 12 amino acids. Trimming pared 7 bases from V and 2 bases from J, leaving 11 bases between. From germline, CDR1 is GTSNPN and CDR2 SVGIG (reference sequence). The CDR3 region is CASSGLQETQYF. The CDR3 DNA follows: TGTGCCTCCTCGGGACTTCAAGAGACCCAGTACTTC.

CDR3 protein: CASSPEAFF. The CDR3 DNA sequence: TGTGCCAGCAGCCCGGAGGCTTTCTTT. The chain carries TRBV3-2 and TRBJ1-1. TRBV3-2 is marked as a pseudogene. This CDR3 has 9 residues.

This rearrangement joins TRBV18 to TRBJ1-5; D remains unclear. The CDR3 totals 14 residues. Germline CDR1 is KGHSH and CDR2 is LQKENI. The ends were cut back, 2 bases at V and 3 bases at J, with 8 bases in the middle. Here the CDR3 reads CASSPDTVNQPQHF. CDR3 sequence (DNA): TGTGCCAGCTCACCAGACACCGTCAATCAGCCCCAGCATTTT.

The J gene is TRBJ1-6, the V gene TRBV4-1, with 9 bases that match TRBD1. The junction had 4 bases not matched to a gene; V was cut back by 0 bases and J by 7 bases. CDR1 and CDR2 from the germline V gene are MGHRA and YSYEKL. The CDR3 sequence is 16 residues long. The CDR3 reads CASSQELGTGNSPLHF. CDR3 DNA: TGCGCCAGCAGCCAAGAGCTCGGGACAGGGAATTCACCCCTCCACTTT.

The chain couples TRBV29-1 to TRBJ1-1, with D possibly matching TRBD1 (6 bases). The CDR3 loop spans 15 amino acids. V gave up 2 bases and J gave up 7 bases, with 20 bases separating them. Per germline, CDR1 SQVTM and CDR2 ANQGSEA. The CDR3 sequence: CSVESPHRATNEAFF. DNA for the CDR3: TGCAGCGTTGAATCCCCCCACAGGGCCACCAATGAAGCTTTCTTT.

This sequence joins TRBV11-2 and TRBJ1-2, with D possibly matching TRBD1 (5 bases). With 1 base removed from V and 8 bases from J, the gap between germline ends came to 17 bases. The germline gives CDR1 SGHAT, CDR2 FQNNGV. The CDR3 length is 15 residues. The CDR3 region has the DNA TGTGCCAGCAGCTTAGTAGGTTCAGGGATCGGAGGCTACACCTTC. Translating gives CASSLVGSGIGGYTF.

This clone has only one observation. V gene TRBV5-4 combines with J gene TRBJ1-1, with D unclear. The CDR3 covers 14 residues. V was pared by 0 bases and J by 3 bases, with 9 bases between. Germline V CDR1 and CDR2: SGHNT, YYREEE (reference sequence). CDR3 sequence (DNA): TGTGCCAGCAGCTTGGACCTGGAGTACACTGAAGCTTTCTTT. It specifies CASSLDLEYTEAFF.

The CDR3 DNA is TGCGCCAGCAGCCTCGGGACAGGATCCTACGAGCAGTACGTC. It translates to CASSLGTGSYEQYV. The chain links TRBV4-1 to TRBJ2-7; 8 bases align to TRBD1. Germline trimming cut 4 bases from V and 1 base from J; bases unmatched to any gene: 3. The CDR3 has 14 residues. CDR1 is MGHRA and CDR2 is YSYEKL in the germline V gene.

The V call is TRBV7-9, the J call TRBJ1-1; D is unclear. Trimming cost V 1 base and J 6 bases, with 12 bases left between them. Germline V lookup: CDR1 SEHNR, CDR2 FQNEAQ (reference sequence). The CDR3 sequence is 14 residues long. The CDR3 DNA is TGTGCCAGCAGCTTAGTGTTAGGCGGAGCTGAAGCTTTCTTT. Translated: CASSLVLGGAEAFF.

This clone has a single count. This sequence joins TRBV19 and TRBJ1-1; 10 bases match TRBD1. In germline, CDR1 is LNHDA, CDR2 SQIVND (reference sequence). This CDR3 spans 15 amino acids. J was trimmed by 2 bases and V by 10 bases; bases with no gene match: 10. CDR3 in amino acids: CATTPRQGANTEAFF. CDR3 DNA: TGTGCCACCACCCCCCGACAGGGGGCAAACACTGAAGCTTTCTTT. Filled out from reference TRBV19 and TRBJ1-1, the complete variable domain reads DGGITQSPKYLFRKEGQNVTLSCEQNLNHDAMYWYRQDPGQGLRLIYYSQIVNDFQKGDIAEGYSVSREKKESFPLTVTSAQKNPTAFYLCATTPRQGANTEAFFGQGTRLTVV.

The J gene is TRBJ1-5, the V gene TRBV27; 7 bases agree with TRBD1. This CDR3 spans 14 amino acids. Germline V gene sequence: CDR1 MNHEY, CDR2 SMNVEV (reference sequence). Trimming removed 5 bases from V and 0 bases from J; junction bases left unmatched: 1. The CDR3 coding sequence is TGTGCCAGCAGTCGACAGGGTAGCAATCAGCCCCAGCATTTT. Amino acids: CASSRQGSNQPQHF.

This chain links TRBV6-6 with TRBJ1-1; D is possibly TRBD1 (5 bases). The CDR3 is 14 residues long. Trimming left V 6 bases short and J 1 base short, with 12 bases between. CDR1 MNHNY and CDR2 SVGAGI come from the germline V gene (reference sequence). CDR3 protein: CASRGGSENTEAFF. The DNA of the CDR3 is TGTGCCAGCAGGGGGGGGTCGGAGAACACTGAAGCTTTCTTT.

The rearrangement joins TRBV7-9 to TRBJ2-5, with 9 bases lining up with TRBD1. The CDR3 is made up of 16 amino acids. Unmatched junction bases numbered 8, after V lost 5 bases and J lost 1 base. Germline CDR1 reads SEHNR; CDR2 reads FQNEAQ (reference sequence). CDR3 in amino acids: CASSPPRGQGQETQYF. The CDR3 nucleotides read TGTGCCAGCAGCCCCCCCCGGGGACAGGGCCAAGAGACCCAGTACTTC. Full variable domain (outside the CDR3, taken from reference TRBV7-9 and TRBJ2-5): DTGVSQNPRHKITKRGQNVTFRCDPISEHNRLYWYRQTLGQGPEFLTYFQNEAQLEKSRLLSDRFSAERPKGSFSTLEIQRTEQGDSAMYLCASSPPRGQGQETQYFGPGTRLLVL.

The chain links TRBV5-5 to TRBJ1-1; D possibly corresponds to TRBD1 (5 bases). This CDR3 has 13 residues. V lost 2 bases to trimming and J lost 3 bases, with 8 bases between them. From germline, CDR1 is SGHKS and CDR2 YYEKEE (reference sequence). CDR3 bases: TGTGCCAGCAGCTTTCCGGGGGACACTGAAGCTTTCTTT. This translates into CASSFPGDTEAFF.

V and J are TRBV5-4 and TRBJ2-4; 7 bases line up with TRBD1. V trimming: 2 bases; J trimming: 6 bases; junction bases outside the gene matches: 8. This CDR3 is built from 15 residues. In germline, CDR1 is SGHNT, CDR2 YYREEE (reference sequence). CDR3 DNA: TGTGCCAGCAGCTTAACGGGACAGTATGCAAACATTCAGTACTTC. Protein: CASSLTGQYANIQYF. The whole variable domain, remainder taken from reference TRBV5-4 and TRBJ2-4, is ETGVTQSPTHLIKTRGQQVTLRCSSQSGHNTVSWYQQALGQGPQFIFQYYREEENGRGNFPPRFSGLQFPNYSSELNVNALELDDSALYLCASSLTGQYANIQYFGAGTRLSVL.

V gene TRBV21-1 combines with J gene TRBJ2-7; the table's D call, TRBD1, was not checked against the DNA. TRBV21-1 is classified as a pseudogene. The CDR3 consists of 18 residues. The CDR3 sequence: CASSKVECYRGRVYEQYV. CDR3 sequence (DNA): TGTGCCAGCAGCAAAGTAGAGTGTTATCGCGGCAGGGTCTACGAGCAGTACGTC.

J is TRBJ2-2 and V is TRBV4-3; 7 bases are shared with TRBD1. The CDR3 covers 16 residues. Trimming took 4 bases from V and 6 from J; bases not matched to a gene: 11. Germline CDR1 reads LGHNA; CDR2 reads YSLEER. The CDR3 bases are TGCGCCAGCAGCCCCATCGAGGGGGCCGATTCCGGGGAGCTGTTTTTT. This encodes CASSPIEGADSGELFF.

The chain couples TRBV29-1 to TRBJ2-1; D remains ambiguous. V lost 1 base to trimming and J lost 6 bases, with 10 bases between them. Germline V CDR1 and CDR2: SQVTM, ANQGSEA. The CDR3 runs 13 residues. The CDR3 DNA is TGCAGCGTTGAAGGTTTCGGTAGCAATGAGCAGTTCTTC. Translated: CSVEGFGSNEQFF.

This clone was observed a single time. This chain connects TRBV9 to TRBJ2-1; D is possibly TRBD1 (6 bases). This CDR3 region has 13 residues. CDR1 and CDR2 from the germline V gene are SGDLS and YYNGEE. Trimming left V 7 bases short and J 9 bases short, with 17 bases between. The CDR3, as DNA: TGTGCCAGCGGGGGCCAGCTCGCGGGTGAGCAGTTCTTC. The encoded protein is CASGGQLAGEQFF.

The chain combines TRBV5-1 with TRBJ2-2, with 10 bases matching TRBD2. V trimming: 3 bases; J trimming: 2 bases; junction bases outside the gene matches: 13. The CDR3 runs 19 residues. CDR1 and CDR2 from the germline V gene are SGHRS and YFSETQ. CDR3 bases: TGCGCCAGCAGCTCCGATTCTAGACTAGCGGGTTTAAACACCGGGGAGCTGTTTTTT. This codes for CASSSDSRLAGLNTGELFF.

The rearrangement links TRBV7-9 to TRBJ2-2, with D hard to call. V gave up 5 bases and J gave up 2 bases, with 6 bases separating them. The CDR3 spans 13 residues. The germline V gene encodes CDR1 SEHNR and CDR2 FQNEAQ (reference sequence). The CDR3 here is CASSPLNTGELFF. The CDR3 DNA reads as TGTGCCAGCAGCCCCCTTAACACCGGGGAGCTGTTTTTT.